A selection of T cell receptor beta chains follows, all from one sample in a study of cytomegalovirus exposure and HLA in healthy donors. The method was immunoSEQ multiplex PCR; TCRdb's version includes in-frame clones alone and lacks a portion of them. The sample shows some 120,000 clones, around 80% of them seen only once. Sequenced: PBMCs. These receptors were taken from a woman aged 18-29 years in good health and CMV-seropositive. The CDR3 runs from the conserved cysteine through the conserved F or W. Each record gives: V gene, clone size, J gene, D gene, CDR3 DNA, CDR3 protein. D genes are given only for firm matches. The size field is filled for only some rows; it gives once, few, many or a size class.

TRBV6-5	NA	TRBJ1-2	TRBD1	TGTGCCAGCAGTTCCCGGGGGACAGGGACTTATGGCTACACCTTC	CASSSRGTGTYGYTF
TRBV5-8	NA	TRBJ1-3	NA	TGTGCCAGCAGGGCGGGACGACGGCTCTCTGGAAACACCATATATTTT	CASRAGRRLSGNTIYF
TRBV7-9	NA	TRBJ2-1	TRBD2	TGTGCCAGCAGCTTTAGCGGGAGGAGCTACAATGAGCAGTTCTTC	CASSFSGRSYNEQFF
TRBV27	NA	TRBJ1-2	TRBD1	TGTGCCAGCAGTTTCGGGACAGGGAAATTGGCTGGCTACACCTTC	CASSFGTGKLAGYTF
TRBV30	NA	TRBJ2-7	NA	TGTGCCTGGAGTGGTAGCGGAGCTCGCGAGCAGTACTTC	CAWSGSGAREQYF
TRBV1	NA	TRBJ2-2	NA	TGCACCAGCAGCCAAGATGGAGCGGGAGGGCCCGGGGAGCTGTTTTTT	CTSSQDGAGGPGELFF
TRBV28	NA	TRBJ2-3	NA	TGTGCCAGCAGTTTTATGACAGATACGCAGTATTTT	CASSFMTDTQYF
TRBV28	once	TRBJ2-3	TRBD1	TGTGCCAGCAGTCCGGGACAGGGGAGCACAGATACGCAGTATTTT	CASSPGQGSTDTQYF
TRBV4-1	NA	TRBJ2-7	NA	TGCGTCAGCAGCCACCCGGCGCGGGGGCGCGCCGGCTACGAGCAGTACTTC	CVSSHPARGRAGYEQYF
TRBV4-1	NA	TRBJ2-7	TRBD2	TGCGCCAGCAGCCAAGGAGTAGCGGGAGGGCCGGGGTACGAGCAGTACTTC	CASSQGVAGGPGYEQYF
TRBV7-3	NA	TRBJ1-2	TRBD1	TGTGCCAGCAGCTGGATGACAGGGGAAGGCTACACCTTC	CASSWMTGEGYTF
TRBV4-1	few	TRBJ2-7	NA	TGCGCCAGCAGCCTCGGGGTATCCTACGAGCAGTACTTC	CASSLGVSYEQYF
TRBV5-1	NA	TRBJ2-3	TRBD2	TGCGCCAGCAGTAGAGGCGGGAGTACGGATACGCAGTATTTT	CASSRGGSTDTQYF
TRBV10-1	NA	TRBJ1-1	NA	TGCGCCAGCAGTGGGGGGGGCGCGGACACTGAAGCTTTCTTT	CASSGGGADTEAFF
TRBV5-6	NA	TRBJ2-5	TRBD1	TGTGCCAGCAGCCCCGGGACAGGGAGCGCGGAGACCCAGTACTTC	CASSPGTGSAETQYF
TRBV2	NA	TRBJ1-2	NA	TGTGCCAGCAGTCTGGTCCCAGGGGATGGCTACACCTTC	CASSLVPGDGYTF
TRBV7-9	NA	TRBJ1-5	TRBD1	TGTGCCAGCAGCTCTTTGGACAGGGGATTCAATCAGCCCCAGCATTTT	CASSSLDRGFNQPQHF
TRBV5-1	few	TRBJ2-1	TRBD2	TGCGCCAGCAGCTTGAGAGCGGGAGGTGATGAGCAGTTCTTC	CASSLRAGGDEQFF